The 8 T cell receptor beta chains given below trace back to one sample, sequenced in a study of T cells in localized non-small cell lung cancer. Clones were sequenced by immunoSEQ multiplex PCR, and TCRdb holds only the in-frame ones, with some missing. Seen here are about 1,200 clones, approximately 15% observed once, and the top ten hold less than 30%. This specimen consisted of normal lung tissue next to the tumor, obtained before any cancer treatment. These receptors originate from a male donor aged 60 or older with stage I lung adenocarcinoma.

The sample holds a few counts of this clone. The chain joins TRBV28 to TRBJ1-1, with unresolved D. The CDR3 has 13 residues. Per germline, CDR1 MDHEN and CDR2 SYDVKM. The ends were cut back, 6 bases at V and 1 base at J, with 9 bases in the middle. The CDR3 sequence: CASSLRQNTEAFF. The CDR3 coding sequence is TGTGCCAGCAGCCTCCGACAGAACACTGAAGCTTTCTTT.

This clone is large within its sample. The chain has TRBV28 and TRBJ2-1, with D possibly called TRBD1 or TRBD2 (5 bases each). Trimming took 6 bases from V and 7 from J, leaving 19 bases between them. This CDR3 spans 15 amino acids. Germline V lookup: CDR1 MDHEN, CDR2 SYDVKM. The CDR3 DNA reads as TGTGCCAGCAGCCCCCCACCAAGAGGGGCAAATGAGCAGTTCTTC. Residues: CASSPPPRGANEQFF.

The V and J genes are TRBV19 and TRBJ2-6; D remains ambiguous. V was shortened by 1 base and J by 0 bases, with 4 bases between the two germline ends. Germline CDR1 is LNHDA and CDR2 is SQIVND (reference sequence). The CDR3 covers 15 residues. The CDR3: CASSIGSSGANVLTF. The CDR3 bases are TGTGCCAGTAGTATAGGATCCTCTGGGGCCAACGTCCTGACTTTC. The complete variable domain, with remaining parts taken from reference TRBV19 and TRBJ2-6, reads DGGITQSPKYLFRKEGQNVTLSCEQNLNHDAMYWYRQDPGQGLRLIYYSQIVNDFQKGDIAEGYSVSREKKESFPLTVTSAQKNPTAFYLCASSIGSSGANVLTFGAGSRLTVL.

Judged by abundance, this clone is medium-sized. The rearrangement joins TRBV11-3 to TRBJ1-5; D ambiguous. Germline V gives CDR1 SGHNT, CDR2 YENEEA. V gave up 1 base and J gave up 1 base, with 8 bases separating them. The CDR3 loop spans 15 amino acids. CDR3 region: CASSLGTESNQPQHF. In DNA, the CDR3 is TGTGCCAGCAGCTTAGGAACAGAAAGCAATCAGCCCCAGCATTTT.

V and J are TRBV14 and TRBJ2-2, with D tentatively TRBD2 (5 bases). Trimming left V 4 bases short and J 5 bases short, with 11 bases between. CDR3 size: 14 residues. CDR1 SGHDN and CDR2 FVKESK come from the germline V gene. The CDR3 loop is CASSRTVTTGELFF. In DNA, the CDR3 is TGTGCCAGCAGCCGGACTGTCACGACCGGGGAGCTGTTTTTT.

The CDR3 is CASSATGTVTYEQYF. CDR3 sequence (DNA): TGTGCCAGTAGTGCCACCGGGACTGTGACCTACGAGCAGTACTTC. V usage is TRBV19 and J usage is TRBJ2-7; D may be TRBD2 (6 bases). Germline V gene data show CDR1 as LNHDA and CDR2 as SQIVND (reference sequence). V lost 5 bases to trimming and J lost 2 bases, with 16 bases between them. This CDR3 has 15 amino acids.

This chain joins TRBV28 and TRBJ1-1; possible D gene TRBD1, 6 bases. V lost 5 bases to trimming and J lost 0 bases, with 16 bases between them. The CDR3 spans 16 residues. Germline V gives CDR1 MDHEN, CDR2 SYDVKM. The CDR3 loop reads CASSRDTGTMNTEAFF. The CDR3 DNA sequence: TGTGCCAGCAGTCGGGACACAGGTACCATGAACACTGAAGCTTTCTTT.

The V call is TRBV18, the J call TRBJ1-1; tentative D call: TRBD1 (5 bases). Trimming cost V 3 bases and J 1 base, with 12 bases left between them. CDR3 length: 15 residues. Germline-derived CDR1 and CDR2 are KGHSH and LQKENI. CDR3 region: CASSPMGTKNTEAFF. DNA of the CDR3: TGTGCCAGCTCACCCATGGGGACCAAGAACACTGAAGCTTTCTTT. The full variable domain, in which reference TRBV18 and TRBJ1-1 provide the parts outside the CDR3, is NAGVMQNPRHLVRRRGQEARLRCSPMKGHSHVYWYRQLPEEGLKFMVYLQKENIIDESGMPKERFSAEFPKEGPSILRIQQVVRGDSAAYFCASSPMGTKNTEAFFGQGTRLTVV.